This entry lists 30 T cell receptor beta chains sequenced from one sample in a study of T cells after yellow fever vaccination. MiXCR, run by TCRdb on the 5' RACE reads, gives a single entry per CDR3 protein. The sample carries about 340,000 distinct CDR3 sequences, approximately 3.9% recorded once. The specimen was PBMCs, collected 5 days after the yellow fever booster vaccination. The receptors derive from a man between 18 and 35 years old who received the YFV17D yellow fever vaccine.

Only a few counts were recorded for this clonotype. The rearrangement joins TRBV28 to TRBJ1-2, with TRBD1 identical over 8 bases. V was clipped by 3 bases and J by 4 bases; unmatched bases: 4. The CDR3 runs to 14 residues. Germline assignment: CDR1 MDHEN and CDR2 SYDVKM. CDR3 bases: TGTGCCAGCAGTTTGGGGACAGGATTCTATGGCTACACCTTC. Protein sequence: CASSLGTGFYGYTF.

This clonotype appeared a few times. The chain joins TRBV18 to TRBJ2-5, with 7 positions matching TRBD1. The CDR3 contains 15 residues. The ends lost 6 bases at V and 2 bases at J; junction bases unmatched: 9. Germline V gene data show CDR1 as KGHSH and CDR2 as LQKENI. CDR3 DNA sequence: TGTGCCAGCTCCCCTATCCGGGACAGTCAAGAGACCCAGTACTTC. This codes for CASSPIRDSQETQYF.

This clonotype was seen a few times. The J gene is TRBJ2-1, the V gene TRBV7-2; 9 nucleotides align to TRBD1. Germline values: CDR1 SGHTA, CDR2 FQGNSA. The CDR3 sequence is 17 residues long. With V trimmed by 2 bases and J by 6 bases, 11 bases remained unmatched. The chain's CDR3 is CASSLRQGTGLSNEQFF. The CDR3 DNA sequence: TGTGCCAGCAGCTTAAGGCAAGGGACAGGGCTTTCCAATGAGCAGTTCTTC.

The chain joins TRBV5-1 to TRBJ1-2; D not certain. Germline V lookup: CDR1 SGHRS, CDR2 YFSETQ. This CDR3 contains 14 residues. V lost 6 bases, J lost 2 bases, and 14 bases lay in between. This chain's CDR3 is CASTLTPRNYGYTF. DNA of the CDR3: TGCGCCAGCACCCTGACCCCAAGAAACTATGGCTACACCTTC.

This chain connects TRBV4-2 to TRBJ2-7; D is undetermined. The V end was cut by 0 bases, the J end by 0 bases, with 9 bases between. The V gene's germline CDR1 is LGHNA and CDR2 YNFKEQ. This CDR3 comprises 15 residues. The CDR3 region is CASSQEKRLSYEQYF. The CDR3 nucleotides are TGTGCCAGCAGCCAAGAAAAGCGCCTCTCCTACGAGCAGTACTTC.

The chain has TRBV5-1 and TRBJ2-3; 9 bases map to TRBD1. The germline V gene has CDR1 SGHRS and CDR2 YFSETQ. CDR3 length: 13 amino acids. V lost 7 bases to trimming and J lost 3 bases; unmatched junction nucleotides: 3. In DNA form, the CDR3 reads TGCGCCAGCGGAGGACAGGGGACAGATACGCAGTATTTT. Its protein is CASGGQGTDTQYF. The variable domain in full, with the rest retrieved from reference TRBV5-1 and TRBJ2-3, is KAGVTQTPRYLIKTRGQQVTLSCSPISGHRSVSWYQQTPGQGLQFLFEYFSETQRNKGNFPGRFSGRQFSNSRSEMNVSTLELGDSALYLCASGGQGTDTQYFGPGTRLTVL.

The chain has TRBV20-1 and TRBJ1-5, with D perhaps matching TRBD1 (5 bases). CDR1 and CDR2 from the germline V gene are DFQATT and SNEGSKA (reference sequence). The V and J ends lost 5 bases and 0 bases respectively, with 14 bases between them. The CDR3 length is 15 residues. CDR3 in amino acids: CSAPTDPYSNQPQHF. The DNA for the CDR3 is TGCAGTGCTCCGACAGACCCTTATAGCAATCAGCCCCAGCATTTT.

V is TRBV18 and J is TRBJ2-7; D is uncertain. This CDR3 spans 14 amino acids. Trimming left V 5 bases short and J 5 bases short, with 16 bases between. Germline V gene lookup returns CDR1 KGHSH and CDR2 LQKENI. CDR3: CASSRAEGPNEQYF. The CDR3 region has the DNA TGTGCCAGCTCAAGGGCAGAAGGACCCAACGAGCAGTACTTC.

This clonotype was recorded many times. The chain combines TRBV4-3 with TRBJ2-2; 9 nucleotides align to TRBD1. The CDR3 runs to 18 residues. V dropped 4 bases and J dropped 3; count of bases not matched to a gene: 12. The germline gives CDR1 LGHNA, CDR2 YSLEER. CDR3 sequence (DNA): TGCGCCAGCAGCCTATCTGGTGTCGGACAGGGGTACACCGGGGAGCTGTTTTTT. It specifies CASSLSGVGQGYTGELFF.

The rearrangement uses TRBV6-2 or TRBV6-3 and TRBJ1-2; D gene uncertain. The CDR3 contains 15 residues. Trimming stripped 3 bases from V and 0 bases from J, with 11 bases between. Germline CDR1 reads MNHEY; CDR2 reads SVGEGT. In DNA form, the CDR3 reads TGTGCCAGCAGTTATAGTGGACCGTCTAACTATGGCTACACCTTC. It specifies CASSYSGPSNYGYTF.

J is TRBJ1-4 and V is TRBV4-3; 7 nucleotides agree with TRBD1. V gave up 3 bases and J gave up 7 bases; unmatched junction bases: 8. The CDR3 runs to 15 residues. The V gene's germline CDR1 is LGHNA and CDR2 YSLEER. The DNA of the CDR3 is TGCGCCAGCAGCCAGACGACAGGGAGCGGTGAAAAACTGTTTTTT. Translating it yields CASSQTTGSGEKLFF.

The rearrangement uses TRBV4-1 and TRBJ2-1; TRBD2 aligns across 11 bases. V was pared by 4 bases and J by 3 bases, with 5 bases of the junction left unmatched. The CDR3 covers 16 residues. Per the germline V gene, CDR1 is MGHRA and CDR2 is YSYEKL. The DNA for the CDR3 is TGCGCCAGCAGCCCACTACTAGCGGGGGTCTACAATGAGCAGTTCTTC. Its protein product is CASSPLLAGVYNEQFF.

This clonotype was counted a few times. V usage is TRBV4-1 and J usage is TRBJ1-3; D gene ambiguous. The CDR3 loop spans 13 amino acids. Germline V gene sequence: CDR1 MGHRA, CDR2 YSYEKL. V shed 1 base and J shed 14 bases, with 15 bases lying between them. In nucleotides, the CDR3 is TGCGCCAGCAGCCAAGTGGGAACGGTTGAATTATATTTT. Encoded protein: CASSQVGTVELYF.

The rearrangement joins TRBV11-2 to TRBJ1-2, with D tentatively TRBD1 (5 bases). There are 15 residues in the CDR3. Germline V lookup: CDR1 SGHAT, CDR2 FQNNGV. V lost 3 bases to trimming and J lost 7 bases, with 18 bases between them. The DNA for the CDR3 is TGTGCCAGCAGCTTGGGACGGCTCTATGGTGGTGGCTACACCTTC. Encoded protein: CASSLGRLYGGGYTF.

The sample holds a few counts of this clonotype. The chain couples TRBV10-3 to TRBJ1-6, with a tentative D call TRBD1 (6 bases). V lost 3 bases to trimming and J lost 8 bases, with 8 bases between them. The CDR3 totals 13 residues. Germline CDR1 reads ENHRY; CDR2 reads SYGVKD. CDR3 in amino acids: CAISENRDSPLHF. The CDR3 DNA sequence: TGTGCCATCAGTGAAAACAGGGATTCACCCCTCCACTTT.

This clonotype was counted at least ten times. The chain uses TRBV29-1 and TRBJ1-2, with D possibly being TRBD1 (6 bases). Trimming removed 6 bases at V and 2 bases at J, with 7 bases between. The CDR3 runs 11 residues. Germline CDR1 reads SQVTM; CDR2 reads ANQGSEA. The CDR3 DNA follows: TGCAGCGTCCAGGGGAACTATGGCTACACCTTC. Protein: CSVQGNYGYTF. Full variable domain (outside the CDR3, taken from reference TRBV29-1 and TRBJ1-2): SAVISQKPSRDICQRGTSLTIQCQVDSQVTMMFWYRQQPGQSLTLIATANQGSEATYESGFVIDKFPISRPNLTFSTLTVSNMSPEDSSIYLCSVQGNYGYTFGSGTRLTVV.

This clonotype appeared a few times. The chain has TRBV30 and TRBJ2-2; D uncertain. This CDR3 comprises 10 residues. Germline CDR1 GTSNPN, CDR2 SVGIG (reference sequence). V gave up 5 bases and J gave up 4 bases, with 2 bases separating them. The CDR3 here is CAWGTGELFF. DNA for the CDR3: TGTGCCTGGGGCACCGGGGAGCTGTTTTTT.

This clonotype came up a few times. This chain uses TRBV7-9 with TRBJ2-1; D possibly corresponds to TRBD1 (5 bases). Per germline, CDR1 SEHNR and CDR2 FQNEAQ (reference sequence). This CDR3 spans 12 amino acids. V was clipped by 5 bases and J by 8 bases, with 10 bases between them. The DNA for the CDR3 is TGTGCCAGCAGCCTCCAGGGCGATGAGCAGTTCTTC. Translating it yields CASSLQGDEQFF.

V is TRBV20-1 and J is TRBJ2-3; TRBD2 matches at 8 bases. Germline CDR1 reads DFQATT; CDR2 reads SNEGSKA (reference sequence). Unmatched junction bases numbered 14, after V lost 6 bases and J lost 6 bases. The CDR3 sequence is 15 residues long. CDR3 protein: CSARAEAGARDTQYF. For the CDR3, the DNA is TGCAGTGCCCGTGCCGAAGCGGGGGCTAGGGATACGCAGTATTTT.

This clonotype was counted between two and nine times. The CDR3 DNA is TGTGCCAGCTCACCCAGGGGGTCGAGTACTGAAGCTTTCTTT. As protein: CASSPRGSSTEAFF. V usage is TRBV18 and J usage is TRBJ1-1; 7 bases map to TRBD1. The CDR3 length is 14 residues. Trimming removed 3 bases from V and 5 bases from J; junction bases left unmatched: 6. Per the germline V gene, CDR1 is KGHSH and CDR2 is LQKENI.

This clonotype was found a few times. The gene calls are TRBV5-6 and TRBJ2-5; D may be TRBD2 (5 bases). Trimming removed 0 bases at V and 5 bases at J, with 11 bases between. This CDR3 region has 14 residues. Germline CDR1 and CDR2: SGHDT and YYEEEE. CDR3 in amino acids: CASSLVRGTETQYF. In nucleotides, the CDR3 is TGTGCCAGCAGCTTGGTTCGGGGAACGGAGACCCAGTACTTC.

This clonotype was counted a few times. The CDR3 coding sequence is TGTGCCAGCAGTTCTCGGGGGTGGCACAGCTACGAGCAGTACTTC. It translates to CASSSRGWHSYEQYF. This chain links TRBV6-5 with TRBJ2-7; possibly TRBD2 for D (6 bases). CDR1 MNHEY and CDR2 SVGAGI come from the germline V gene. CDR3 length: 15 amino acids. The germline V and J ends were trimmed by 4 bases and 3 bases, with 16 bases remaining between them.

This clonotype was counted between two and nine times. The chain has TRBV10-3 and TRBJ2-7; no firm D call. V was trimmed by 0 bases and J by 2 bases, leaving 14 bases between them. The CDR3 totals 16 residues. Germline-derived CDR1 and CDR2 are ENHRY and SYGVKD. DNA of the CDR3: TGTGCCATCAGTGAGTCGAACTCGGCCATGACCTACGAGCAGTACTTC. Protein product: CAISESNSAMTYEQYF.

This clonotype showed up many times. The rearrangement links TRBV6-5 to TRBJ1-5; D is perhaps TRBD1 (6 bases). Per the germline V gene, CDR1 is MNHEY and CDR2 is SVGAGI. The germline V and J ends were trimmed by 5 bases and 1 base, with 18 bases remaining between them. The CDR3 spans 17 residues. In DNA, the CDR3 is TGTGCCAGCAGTGCAACAGGGTTAGTGGTGAGCAATCAGCCCCAGCATTTT. This gives the protein CASSATGLVVSNQPQHF.

This clonotype was seen ten or more times. This chain connects TRBV20-1 to TRBJ1-1, with 7 bases that match TRBD1. With 0 bases clipped from V and 1 base from J, the junction kept 2 bases outside the gene matches. CDR3 length: 14 amino acids. Germline CDR1 DFQATT, CDR2 SNEGSKA (reference sequence). The CDR3: CSARDYRGNTEAFF. Here the CDR3 DNA reads TGCAGTGCTAGAGATTACAGGGGGAACACTGAAGCTTTCTTT.

This clonotype was recorded many times. J is TRBJ2-1 and V is TRBV5-1, with 9 bases lining up with TRBD1. The junction had 8 bases not matched to a gene; V was cut back by 2 bases and J by 8 bases. CDR1 SGHRS and CDR2 YFSETQ come from the germline V gene. CDR3 length: 15 residues. In DNA form, the CDR3 reads TGCGCCAGCAGCTTTGGACAGGGGATTACGGATGAGCAGTTCTTC. Its protein is CASSFGQGITDEQFF.

This clonotype appeared many times. The V call is TRBV12-3 or TRBV12-4, the J call TRBJ2-2; tentative D call: TRBD2 (5 bases). CDR3 size: 17 residues. The V and J ends lost 3 bases and 1 base respectively, with 15 bases between them. The CDR3: CASSLRVGFGNTGELFF. The CDR3 DNA follows: TGTGCCAGCAGTTTGAGGGTTGGGTTTGGGAACACCGGGGAGCTGTTTTTT.

This clonotype was detected only a few times. The chain has TRBV4-3 and TRBJ2-4; no clear D gene. The germline V gene has CDR1 LGHNA and CDR2 YSLEER. V lost 1 base and J 0 bases, leaving 13 bases between the germline ends. This CDR3 comprises 17 residues. CDR3 in amino acids: CASSQVLTRLAKNIQYF. Written as DNA, the CDR3 is TGCGCCAGCAGCCAAGTTCTGACACGTTTAGCCAAAAACATTCAGTACTTC.

The chain links TRBV6-6 to TRBJ2-7; no clear D gene. V lost 4 bases to trimming and J lost 2 bases, with 18 bases between them. Germline V lookup: CDR1 MNHNY, CDR2 SVGAGI (reference sequence). The CDR3 extends over 16 amino acids. CDR3 sequence reads: CASSSSDFDNPYEQYF. The CDR3, as DNA: TGTGCCAGCAGTTCGTCTGATTTCGACAATCCCTACGAGCAGTACTTC.

Only a few counts were recorded for this clonotype. The junction and the germline gene differ at one end; a read error may be behind it. V usage is TRBV7-7 and J usage is TRBJ2-5; D uncertain. Germline assignment: CDR1 SSHAT and CDR2 FNYEAQ (reference sequence). This CDR3 contains 12 residues. CDR3 region: CASSPNVETQYF. CDR3 nucleotide sequence: TGTGCTAGCAGCCCTAACGTGGAGACCCAGTACTTC. The full variable domain, completed using reference TRBV7-7 and TRBJ2-5, is GAGVSQSPRYKVTKRGQDVTLRCDPISSHATLYWYQQALGQGPEFLTYFNYEAQPDKSGLPSDRFSAERPEGSISTLTIQRTEQRDSAMYRCASSPNVETQYFGPGTRLLVL.